One sample yielded the 24 T cell receptor beta chains listed below, sequenced in a study of T cell clones after liver transplantation. Measured with immunoSEQ multiplex PCR; TCRdb has only the in-frame clones, and not every one. The data contain some 80,000 clones, 84% of them singletons. Specimen: CD4+ T cells from blood, collected around 48 months after liver transplant. These receptors all stem from a human patient who received a liver transplant. Some T cells may have originated in the graft donor.

In this sample, this clone turned up once. The V call is TRBV2, the J call TRBJ2-3; D is perhaps TRBD1 or TRBD2 (5 bases each). Trimming took 5 bases from V and 2 from J, leaving 17 bases between them. The CDR3 loop spans 16 amino acids. The germline V gene encodes CDR1 SNHLY and CDR2 FYNNEI. In nucleotides, the CDR3 is TGTGCCAGCAGTTCAACCGGGACGCTCCTCACAGATACGCAGTATTTT. It yields the protein CASSSTGTLLTDTQYF.

V usage is TRBV4-2 and J usage is TRBJ1-2, with 7 bases lining up with TRBD1. From germline, CDR1 is LGHNA and CDR2 YNFKEQ. The CDR3 is made up of 15 amino acids. The V gene end was trimmed by 0 bases and the J gene end by 2 bases; junction bases not matched to a gene: 3. The CDR3 spells CASSQDRGQNYGYTF. CDR3 in DNA: TGTGCCAGCAGCCAAGATCGGGGACAGAACTATGGCTACACCTTC.

The V gene is TRBV7-2, the J gene TRBJ2-1; D gene ambiguous. The germline V and J ends were trimmed by 4 bases and 7 bases, with 8 bases remaining between them. The CDR3 length is 12 residues. Germline V gene sequence: CDR1 SGHTA, CDR2 FQGNSA. CDR3 sequence: CASSSPSNEQFF. In DNA form, the CDR3 reads TGTGCCAGCAGCTCCCCATCGAATGAGCAGTTCTTC.

This clone was seen once. The V and J genes are TRBV19 and TRBJ1-4; TRBD1 is a possible D gene (5 bases). V shed 4 bases and J shed 0 bases, with 6 bases lying between them. Germline loops: CDR1 LNHDA, CDR2 SQIVND (reference sequence). The CDR3 covers 14 residues. The CDR3 DNA reads TGTGCCAGTAGTAAGACAGCAACTAATGAAAAACTGTTTTTT. This codes for CASSKTATNEKLFF.

V is TRBV6-1 and J is TRBJ2-2; possibly TRBD2 for D (6 bases). The length of the CDR3 is 16 residues. CDR1 is MNHNS, CDR2 SASEGT, per germline. Deletions cut 4 bases from V and 6 bases from J, with 18 bases between. The CDR3 DNA reads TGTGCCAGCAGTGGACATTCGGCCGCGGGGTCCGGGGAGCTGTTTTTT. Residues: CASSGHSAAGSGELFF.

The chain uses TRBV15 and TRBJ2-3; perhaps D is TRBD1 or TRBD2 (5 bases each). CDR1 LNHNV and CDR2 YYDKDF come from the germline V gene (reference sequence). The CDR3 spans 12 residues. Trimming cost V 5 bases and J 9 bases, with 12 bases left between them. CDR3 in DNA: TGTGCCACCAGCCCAGTGGGGGTAACGCAGTATTTT. Encoded protein: CATSPVGVTQYF.

This clone was recorded a few times. The chain combines TRBV4-2 with TRBJ2-3; D gene uncertain. In germline, CDR1 is LGHNA, CDR2 YNFKEQ. The CDR3 has 13 residues. Trimming shortened V by 5 bases and J by 5 bases, and 11 bases separated the two germline ends. CDR3 DNA sequence: TGTGCCAGCAGCGATCGGGTGGGAGATACGCAGTATTTT. Translated: CASSDRVGDTQYF.

The rearrangement links TRBV7-9 to TRBJ1-5, with 9 positions matching TRBD1. The germline V gene has CDR1 SEHNR and CDR2 FQNEAQ (reference sequence). V lost 4 bases, J lost 7 bases, and 5 bases stayed unmatched. The CDR3 sequence is 14 residues long. This chain's CDR3 is CASSYGTGWQPQHF. In DNA form, the CDR3 reads TGTGCCAGCAGCTACGGGACAGGGTGGCAGCCCCAGCATTTT.

The J gene is TRBJ1-1, the V gene TRBV15; 7 bases line up with TRBD1. The CDR3 covers 13 residues. Trimming cost V 8 bases and J 4 bases; bases outside gene matches: 7. Germline V gene sequence: CDR1 LNHNV, CDR2 YYDKDF (reference sequence). As DNA, the CDR3 is TGTGCCACCGACAGGGAAAGGGGCACTGAAGCTTTCTTT. Protein: CATDRERGTEAFF.

This chain joins TRBV7-8 and TRBJ1-3, with D tentatively TRBD1 (6 bases). Germline V gene lookup returns CDR1 SGHVS and CDR2 FQNEAQ. The CDR3 has 13 amino acids. V was cut by 5 bases and J by 4 bases, with 9 bases left in between. The CDR3 loop is CASSPGTGNTIYF. CDR3 sequence (DNA): TGTGCCAGCAGCCCTGGGACAGGAAACACCATATATTTT.

This chain links TRBV14 with TRBJ2-7, with D perhaps assigned TRBD1 or TRBD2 (6 bases each). This CDR3 comprises 16 residues. CDR1 and CDR2 (germline): SGHDN, FVKESK. V lost 2 bases and J 6 bases, leaving 20 bases between the germline ends. The CDR3 DNA follows: TGTGCCAGCAGCCAAAAAAGGGGGGTCCGTACTAGCGAGCAGTACTTC. Translation: CASSQKRGVRTSEQYF.

The J gene is TRBJ2-7, the V gene TRBV18; TRBD1 matches 8 bases. The CDR3 runs 16 residues. Germline V lookup: CDR1 KGHSH, CDR2 LQKENI. V trimming: 8 bases; J trimming: 6 bases; junction bases outside the gene matches: 18. The CDR3 loop is CASNFQGSADRGEQYF. The CDR3 DNA reads TGTGCCAGCAACTTCCAAGGCTCCGCCGACAGGGGCGAGCAGTACTTC.

As regards this clone: The identical CDR3 is also encoded by other nucleotide sequences in the sample. The chain employs TRBV6-4 and TRBJ1-1; D remains ambiguous. Per the germline V gene, CDR1 is MRHNA and CDR2 is SNTAGT. The CDR3 length is 14 residues. V lost 0 bases and J 4 bases, leaving 9 bases between the germline ends. The CDR3 DNA sequence: TGTGCCAGCAGTGACTCGAGCCGGGGCACTGAAGCTTTCTTT. Its protein is CASSDSSRGTEAFF.

CDR3 sequence reads: CASTDSQGSQNIQYF. The CDR3 DNA reads TGTGCCAGTACCGACTCCCAAGGATCACAAAACATTCAGTACTTC. The genes are TRBV14 and TRBJ2-4; D ambiguous. Germline V lookup: CDR1 SGHDN, CDR2 FVKESK. This CDR3 is 15 amino acids long. V lost 9 bases and J lost 5, with 20 bases in between.

A note on this clone: Without the conserved terminal phenylalanine or tryptophan, this CDR3 likely stems from a read error. Because the CDR3's place on the DNA is in doubt, the DNA is left out and the CDR3 is given as listed by TCRdb. V and J are TRBV21-1 and TRBJ2-3. TRBV21-1 is flagged as a pseudogene. The CDR3 is 10 amino acids in total, end residues counted. The CDR3 region is CASSKAEGTL.

The J gene is TRBJ1-2, the V gene TRBV2; D unclear. The germline V and J ends were trimmed by 5 bases and 8 bases, with 9 bases remaining between them. Germline V CDR1 and CDR2: SNHLY, FYNNEI. The CDR3 loop spans 11 amino acids. The DNA for the CDR3 is TGTGCCAGCAGTCGGGCGTACGGCTACACCTTC. It specifies CASSRAYGYTF.

The chain combines TRBV5-6 with TRBJ2-3; tentatively, D is TRBD1 or TRBD2 (5 bases each). The CDR3 is made up of 19 amino acids. The ends were cut back, 3 bases at V and 4 bases at J, with 27 bases in the middle. Germline CDR1 reads SGHDT; CDR2 reads YYEEEE. In nucleotides, the CDR3 is TGTGCCAGCAGCTCAAGGGTCCTTTTAGCGTCCTCGGGACCAGATACGCAGTATTTT. The encoded protein is CASSSRVLLASSGPDTQYF. Filled out from reference TRBV5-6 and TRBJ2-3, the complete variable domain reads DAGVTQSPTHLIKTRGQQVTLRCSPKSGHDTVSWYQQALGQGPQFIFQYYEEEERQRGNFPDRFSGHQFPNYSSELNVNALLLGDSALYLCASSSRVLLASSGPDTQYFGPGTRLTVL.

The chain carries TRBV5-1 and TRBJ2-2; 10 positions agree with TRBD1. This CDR3 is built from 15 residues. Germline values: CDR1 SGHRS, CDR2 YFSETQ. The J segment lost 4 bases and the V segment lost 4 bases, leaving 4 bases of the junction unmatched. The CDR3 coding sequence is TGCGCCAGCAGCCCACGGACAGGGGGCACCGGGGAGCTGTTTTTT. It specifies CASSPRTGGTGELFF.

The chain combines TRBV6-6 with TRBJ2-3; tentatively, D is TRBD1 or TRBD2 (6 bases each). Germline V CDR1 and CDR2: MNHNY, SVGAGI (reference sequence). The ends were cut back, 0 bases at V and 6 bases at J, with 13 bases in the middle. The CDR3 runs to 15 residues. CDR3 in DNA: TGTGCCAGCAGTTACTCCGGGGGCAGGGGCGATACGCAGTATTTT. It yields the protein CASSYSGGRGDTQYF.

This chain connects TRBV7-2 to TRBJ1-6, with 7 bases aligning to TRBD1. The ends lost 1 base at V and 5 bases at J; junction bases unmatched: 2. Germline CDR1 and CDR2: SGHTA and FQGNSA. The CDR3 extends over 15 amino acids. In DNA form, the CDR3 reads TGTGCCAGCAGCTTAGGGACAGGCAATAATTCACCCCTCCACTTT. It encodes CASSLGTGNNSPLHF.

This chain uses TRBV28 with TRBJ2-1; possibly TRBD2 for D (6 bases). This CDR3 region has 14 residues. Germline values: CDR1 MDHEN, CDR2 SYDVKM. With 7 bases removed from V and 0 bases from J, the gap between germline ends came to 10 bases. CDR3 sequence: CASNTGVSYNEQFF. The CDR3 coding sequence is TGTGCCAGCAATACGGGAGTCTCCTACAATGAGCAGTTCTTC.

The J gene is TRBJ2-3, the V gene TRBV5-1; TRBD1 might be the D (6 bases). Germline V gene sequence: CDR1 SGHRS, CDR2 YFSETQ. The CDR3 has 15 residues. V dropped 4 bases and J dropped 3 bases, with 15 bases sitting between them. For the CDR3, the DNA is TGCGCCAGCAGCCTCCCGCAAGGGGGTACAGATACGCAGTATTTT. Protein product: CASSLPQGGTDTQYF.

CDR3: CASSPTDRDGYGYTF. The DNA of the CDR3 is TGTGCCAGCAGTCCCACTGACAGGGATGGCTATGGCTACACCTTC. V is TRBV6-6 and J is TRBJ1-2; 7 bases are shared with TRBD1. The J segment lost 4 bases and the V segment lost 5 bases, leaving 10 bases of the junction unmatched. Per the germline V gene, CDR1 is MNHNY and CDR2 is SVGAGI (reference sequence). This CDR3 has 15 residues.

This sequence joins TRBV7-9 and TRBJ2-7, with D possibly TRBD1 on 6 matching bases. Germline V gene data show CDR1 as SEHNR and CDR2 as FQNEAQ (reference sequence). Trimming left V 5 bases short and J 3 bases short, with 14 bases between. The CDR3 length is 14 residues. The CDR3 reads CASSLPGHFYEQYF. The CDR3 nucleotides are TGTGCCAGCAGCCTCCCGGGACATTTCTACGAGCAGTACTTC.